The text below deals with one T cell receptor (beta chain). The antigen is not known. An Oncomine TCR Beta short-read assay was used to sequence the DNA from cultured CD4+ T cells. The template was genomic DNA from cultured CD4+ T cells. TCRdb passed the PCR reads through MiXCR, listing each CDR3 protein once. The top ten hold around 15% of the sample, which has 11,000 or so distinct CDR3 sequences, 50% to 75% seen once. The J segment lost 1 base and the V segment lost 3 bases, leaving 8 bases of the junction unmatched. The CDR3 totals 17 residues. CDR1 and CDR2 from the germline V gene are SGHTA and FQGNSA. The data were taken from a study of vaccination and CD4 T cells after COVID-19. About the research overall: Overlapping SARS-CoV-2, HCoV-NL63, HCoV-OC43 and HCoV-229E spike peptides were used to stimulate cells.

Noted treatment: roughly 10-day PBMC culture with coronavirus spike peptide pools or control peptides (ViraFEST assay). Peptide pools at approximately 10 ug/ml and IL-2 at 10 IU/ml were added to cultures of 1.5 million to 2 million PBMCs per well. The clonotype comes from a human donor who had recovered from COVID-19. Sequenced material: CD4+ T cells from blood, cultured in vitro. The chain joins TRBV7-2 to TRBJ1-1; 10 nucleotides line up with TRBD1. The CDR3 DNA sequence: TGTGCCAGCAGCTTTGGGTCGACAGGGGGCACGAACACTGAAGCTTTCTTT. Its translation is CASSFGSTGGTNTEAFF.